Shown below are 23 T cell receptor beta chains from a single sample sequenced in a study of patients and donors after allogeneic stem cell transplantation (dated by TCRdb to about 2020). Receptors were amplified or captured by RT-PCR. Instrument used: NextSeq 550. The public reads were run again by TCRdb, first through fastp at Q25 and then through MiXCR, and only productive beta chains were kept. Entries are consolidated by CDR3 protein sequence, retaining the most common genes and DNA. Here the sample has more than 150,000 distinct CDR3 sequences; around two fifths occur a single time. Together, the top ten hold 33% of the sample. Sequencing was performed on blood, either unsorted or a sorted T cell fraction (not recorded which). Source of these receptors: a human donor who was either an allogeneic HSCT recipient or a stem cell or donor lymphocyte infusion donor (not recorded which). It is not recorded whose cells these are; they may come from a transplant donor.

The rearrangement links TRBV9 to TRBJ1-1; TRBD1 is a possible D gene (5 bases). Trimming took 0 bases from V and 0 from J, leaving 15 bases between them. The germline CDR1 and CDR2 sequences are SGDLS and YYNGEE. CDR3 length equals 17 residues. The CDR3 DNA follows: TGTGCCAGCAGCGTAGCTACTGGAGTCAGGGTGAACACTGAAGCTTTCTTT. Its translation: CASSVATGVRVNTEAFF.

The V and J genes are TRBV20-1 and TRBJ2-3; 8 bases line up with TRBD1. The CDR3 length is 14 residues. Germline V lookup: CDR1 DFQATT, CDR2 SNEGSKA (reference sequence). The J segment lost 6 bases and the V segment lost 0 bases, leaving 5 bases of the junction unmatched. This CDR3 is CSARDQAGGDTQYF. The CDR3 DNA reads as TGCAGTGCTAGAGATCAGGCAGGGGGCGATACGCAGTATTTT.

The chain links TRBV29-1 to TRBJ2-2, with D possibly matching TRBD2 (6 bases). Trimming pared 1 base from V and 0 bases from J, leaving 15 bases between. The CDR3 sequence is 17 residues long. Per germline, CDR1 SQVTM and CDR2 ANQGSEA. The CDR3 here is CSVEGVRREANTGELFF. The DNA for the CDR3 is TGCAGCGTTGAAGGCGTCAGGAGGGAGGCGAACACCGGGGAGCTGTTTTTT.

The CDR3 DNA follows: TGCAGCGCCCCGTTTACGGGAGCGGTATGGGAGCAGTTCTTC. This encodes CSAPFTGAVWEQFF. The V and J genes are TRBV29-1 and TRBJ2-1, with a possible D match to TRBD2 (6 bases). Trimming took off 7 bases at V and 10 bases at J, with 23 bases between the two ends. This CDR3 region has 14 residues. CDR1 is SQVTM, CDR2 ANQGSEA, per germline.

This clonotype came up a few times. The rearrangement uses TRBV5-1 and TRBJ1-1; no definite D call. Deletions cut 4 bases from V and 3 bases from J, with 22 bases between. Germline CDR1 and CDR2: SGHRS and YFSETQ. The CDR3 is made up of 17 amino acids. In DNA, the CDR3 is TGCGCCAGCAGCATCCAAGGCGCGCGCGAGGCGTACACTGAAGCTTTCTTT. Translating gives CASSIQGAREAYTEAFF.

The gene calls are TRBV11-3 and TRBJ2-3, with D maybe TRBD2 (6 bases). Germline CDR1 SGHNT, CDR2 YENEEA. The CDR3 consists of 13 residues. The germline V and J ends were trimmed by 2 bases and 6 bases, with 9 bases remaining between them. In DNA form, the CDR3 reads TGTGCCAGCAGCTTACGGGAGCTCGATACGCAGTATTTT. Amino acid sequence: CASSLRELDTQYF.

The V and J genes are TRBV9 and TRBJ2-5; no clear D gene. The CDR3 spans 15 residues. The ends were cut back, 2 bases at V and 4 bases at J, with 15 bases in the middle. CDR1 SGDLS and CDR2 YYNGEE come from the germline V gene. The CDR3 loop reads CASSVMSGRRETQYF. As DNA, the CDR3 is TGTGCCAGCAGCGTGATGTCCGGACGTCGAGAGACCCAGTACTTC. Full variable domain (rest looked up from reference TRBV9 and TRBJ2-5): DSGVTQTPKHLITATGQRVTLRCSPRSGDLSVYWYQQSLDQGLQFLIQYYNGEERAKGNILERFSAQQFPDLHSELNLSSLELGDSALYFCASSVMSGRRETQYFGPGTRLLVL.

This clonotype was detected a few times. This chain links TRBV12-3 or TRBV12-4 with TRBJ2-1, with 9 bases aligning to TRBD2. This CDR3 has 11 amino acids. V was pared by 11 bases and J by 8 bases, with 4 bases of the junction left unmatched. In DNA form, the CDR3 reads TGTGCCGCGGGAGGGCCCTATGAGCAGTTCTTC. Amino acid sequence: CAAGGPYEQFF.

The rearrangement joins TRBV12-3 or TRBV12-4 to TRBJ2-2; TRBD2 might be the D (5 bases). The CDR3 is 17 amino acids. V lost 2 bases, J lost 0 bases, and 13 bases lay in between. CDR3 DNA sequence: TGTGCCAGCAGTTTATTATTAGCGACCTCGAACACCGGGGAGCTGTTTTTT. Protein sequence: CASSLLLATSNTGELFF.

There are many counts of this clonotype. The rearrangement joins TRBV18 to TRBJ1-1; TRBD1 agrees at 8 bases. Germline V gene lookup returns CDR1 KGHSH and CDR2 LQKENI. The CDR3 runs 15 residues. J lost 3 bases, V lost 4 bases, and 7 bases had no gene match. The CDR3 nucleotides read TGTGCCAGCTCACTTAGGACAGGGTGGGACACTGAAGCTTTCTTT. Translated: CASSLRTGWDTEAFF.

The J gene is TRBJ1-5, the V gene TRBV25-1; D is uncertain. Germline assignment: CDR1 MGHDK and CDR2 SYGVNS. The CDR3 covers 15 residues. Trimming cost V 4 bases and J 1 base, with 11 bases left between them. The CDR3 reads CASSVSGSSNQPQHF. CDR3 bases: TGTGCCAGCAGTGTGTCGGGATCGAGCAATCAGCCCCAGCATTTT. The full variable domain, with the rest looked up from reference TRBV25-1 and TRBJ1-5, is EADIYQTPRYLVIGTGKKITLECSQTMGHDKMYWYQQDPGMELHLIHYSYGVNSTEKGDLSSESTVSRIRTEHFPLTLESARPSHTSQYLCASSVSGSSNQPQHFGDGTRLSIL.

This clonotype was seen a few times. J is TRBJ1-2 and V is TRBV29-1; D unresolved. Germline CDR1 SQVTM, CDR2 ANQGSEA. The CDR3 has 13 amino acids. The V gene lost 1 base and the J gene lost 4 bases, with 10 bases spanning the gap. The CDR3 sequence is CSVEGSEIYGYTF. Written as DNA, the CDR3 is TGCAGCGTTGAAGGGTCGGAGATCTATGGCTACACCTTC.

This clonotype has just a few counts. The rearrangement uses TRBV12-3 or TRBV12-4 and TRBJ1-6; D possibly corresponds to TRBD1 (6 bases). The V end was cut by 3 bases, the J end by 0 bases, with 18 bases between. The CDR3 runs 19 residues. The chain's CDR3 is CASSFTDIDRSSYNSPLHF. The CDR3 DNA reads as TGTGCCAGCAGTTTCACGGACATAGACAGGAGCTCCTATAATTCACCCCTCCACTTT.

A few counts support this clonotype. The gene calls are TRBV29-1 and TRBJ2-2; 7 bases are a match to TRBD1. The V gene's germline CDR1 is SQVTM and CDR2 ANQGSEA. The CDR3 sequence is 14 residues long. V lost 2 bases to trimming and J lost 5 bases; unmatched junction nucleotides: 5. The CDR3, as DNA: TGCAGCGTTGAAAGAAGGGACAGAACCGGGGAGCTGTTTTTT. Translating it yields CSVERRDRTGELFF.

The gene calls are TRBV6-2 or TRBV6-3 and TRBJ2-1; D is undetermined. This CDR3 is 13 amino acids long. The germline V gene encodes CDR1 MNHEY and CDR2 SVGEGT. V lost 6 bases and J 8 bases, leaving 14 bases between the germline ends. DNA of the CDR3: TGTGCCAGCAGAGCAGAGATGTCTGATGAGCAGTTCTTC. Amino acids: CASRAEMSDEQFF.

In its sample, this clonotype was seen a few times. The chain recombines TRBV29-1 with TRBJ2-2; D unclear. Germline values: CDR1 SQVTM, CDR2 ANQGSEA. The CDR3 totals 14 residues. V was clipped by 3 bases and J by 3 bases, with 11 bases between them. The CDR3 DNA is TGCAGCGTTGAGGGTAGTGGTGACACCGGGGAGCTGTTTTTT. This translates into CSVEGSGDTGELFF.

The chain joins TRBV28 to TRBJ2-3; D ambiguous. Per germline, CDR1 MDHEN and CDR2 SYDVKM. The V end was cut by 8 bases, the J end by 0 bases, with 18 bases between. The CDR3 consists of 16 residues. The DNA for the CDR3 is TGTGCCAGCCACCCCTCCGGGCACCGTAGCACAGATACGCAGTATTTT. Translated: CASHPSGHRSTDTQYF. The full variable domain, rest sourced from reference TRBV28 and TRBJ2-3, is DVKVTQSSRYLVKRTGEKVFLECVQDMDHENMFWYRQDPGLGLRLIYFSYDVKMKEKGDIPEGYSVSREKKERFSLILESASTNQTSMYLCASHPSGHRSTDTQYFGPGTRLTVL.

This clonotype showed up just a few times. The chain employs TRBV4-1 and TRBJ1-1, with D unresolved. This CDR3 spans 13 amino acids. V shed 2 bases and J shed 10 bases, with 14 bases lying between them. Per the germline V gene, CDR1 is MGHRA and CDR2 is YSYEKL. CDR3 region: CASSQIGLEGAFF. The CDR3 coding sequence is TGCGCCAGCAGCCAAATTGGGCTGGAGGGAGCTTTCTTT.

This clonotype was seen a few times. This rearrangement joins TRBV7-6 to TRBJ1-5; 7 bases agree with TRBD1. CDR1 and CDR2 (germline): SGHVS, FNYEAQ. J gave up 5 bases and V 5 bases, and 9 bases lay outside the gene matches. The length of the CDR3 is 15 residues. The CDR3 spells CASSVDRAPHQPQHF. CDR3 nucleotide sequence: TGTGCCAGCAGCGTAGACAGGGCTCCTCATCAGCCCCAGCATTTT.

The chain links TRBV20-1 to TRBJ2-1; no reliable D call. Per germline, CDR1 DFQATT and CDR2 SNEGSKA (reference sequence). The CDR3 contains 14 residues. V lost 0 bases, J lost 5 bases, and 11 bases lay in between. The CDR3, as DNA: TGCAGTGCTAGAGACTGGAGTGTCAACAATGAGCAGTTCTTC. Protein product: CSARDWSVNNEQFF.

The chain couples TRBV4-2 to TRBJ1-1; TRBD1 is a possible D gene (6 bases). Trimming removed 0 bases from V and 8 bases from J, with 13 bases in between. Germline lookup yields CDR1 LGHNA and CDR2 YNFKEQ. This CDR3 is built from 14 residues. This chain's CDR3 is CASSQDLDRPEAFF. DNA for the CDR3: TGTGCCAGCAGCCAAGATCTTGACAGGCCAGAAGCTTTCTTT.

This clonotype was seen a few times. This chain joins TRBV4-3 and TRBJ1-2; 7 bases line up with TRBD1. The CDR3 has 15 residues. The V gene's germline CDR1 is LGHNA and CDR2 YSLEER. V was pared by 5 bases and J by 3 bases, with 9 bases of the junction left unmatched. CDR3 DNA: TGCGCCAGCAGCGTAGGGGAGGGGGCCCACTATGGCTACACCTTC. The encoded protein is CASSVGEGAHYGYTF.

This clonotype was seen a handful of times. The chain employs TRBV11-2 and TRBJ2-1, with no clear D. Germline CDR1 and CDR2: SGHAT and FQNNGV. Trimming took off 2 bases at V and 6 bases at J, with 5 bases between the two ends. The length of the CDR3 is 12 residues. The CDR3 loop reads CASSLTPNEQFF. The CDR3 nucleotides read TGTGCCAGCAGCTTAACCCCCAATGAGCAGTTCTTC.